The 24 T cell receptor beta chains in this list originate from one sample, sequenced in a study of T-cell memory formation after mild COVID-19. TCRdb redid the calling of the 5' RACE reads with MiXCR, one entry per CDR3 protein. The table lists about 190,000 distinct CDR3 sequences, around 30% of them singletons. Sequencing was done on a sample of PBMCs or a T cell subset sorted from them (not recorded which). The receptors come from an adult woman who had mild COVID-19 (a few samples of this study predate the infection). Cell type and time point are not known.

In its sample, this clonotype was seen a few times. The V call is TRBV2, the J call TRBJ2-6; no clear D gene. There are 14 residues in the CDR3. With 11 bases removed from V and 1 base from J, the gap between germline ends came to 12 bases. The germline V gene encodes CDR1 SNHLY and CDR2 FYNNEI. The CDR3 loop reads CAGTRNSGANVLTF. The CDR3 region has the DNA TGTGCCGGAACCCGCAATTCTGGGGCCAACGTCCTGACTTTC.

This clonotype was seen only a few times. The chain carries TRBV20-1 and TRBJ1-4; D is unclear. Germline CDR1 and CDR2: DFQATT and SNEGSKA (reference sequence). The germline V and J ends were trimmed by 5 bases and 2 bases, with 15 bases remaining between them. CDR3 size: 15 residues. The CDR3 DNA sequence: TGCAGTGCTGCCCGGGTGGGGTTCACTAATGAAAAACTGTTTTTT. Translated: CSAARVGFTNEKLFF.

In this sample, this clonotype turned up a few times. V usage is TRBV10-3 and J usage is TRBJ1-1; D gene uncertain. V was cut by 4 bases and J by 0 bases, with 9 bases left in between. The CDR3 contains 14 residues. Germline values: CDR1 ENHRY, CDR2 SYGVKD. As DNA, the CDR3 is TGTGCCATCAGTGGTGAGGGTTTGAACACTGAAGCTTTCTTT. Translating it yields CAISGEGLNTEAFF.

The V call is TRBV10-3, the J call TRBJ2-3; D gene ambiguous. The CDR3 is 17 residues long. Germline CDR1 and CDR2: ENHRY and SYGVKD. The V end lost 7 bases, the J end lost 0 bases, and 20 bases lay between the germline ends. The CDR3 sequence is CAIKRSQNGGSTDTQYF. DNA for the CDR3: TGTGCCATCAAGAGGTCCCAGAACGGTGGTAGCACAGATACGCAGTATTTT.

A few counts support this clonotype. The V gene is TRBV30, the J gene TRBJ1-4; 7 bases align to TRBD1. The junction had 9 bases not matched to a gene; V was cut back by 3 bases and J by 14 bases. CDR1 and CDR2 (germline): GTSNPN, SVGIG (reference sequence). CDR3 length: 12 residues. Here the CDR3 DNA reads TGTGCCTGGAGGGACCCGGGACAGCGGCTGTTTTTT. The encoded protein is CAWRDPGQRLFF.

This chain links TRBV12-3 or TRBV12-4 with TRBJ2-7; 7 positions agree with TRBD1. With 4 bases clipped from V and 1 base from J, the junction kept 4 bases outside the gene matches. This CDR3 has 14 residues. CDR3 sequence reads: CASSYEGQSYEQYF. For the CDR3, the DNA is TGTGCCAGCAGTTATGAGGGACAGTCCTACGAGCAGTACTTC.

The V gene is TRBV7-3, the J gene TRBJ2-1; 8 nucleotides align to TRBD2. From germline, CDR1 is SGHTA and CDR2 FQGTGA. This CDR3 is built from 17 residues. The trim removed 1 base at V and 0 bases at J, leaving 5 bases unmatched. The CDR3 spells CASSLRGSGSSYNEQFF. The CDR3 DNA reads TGTGCCAGCAGCTTAAGGGGGAGCGGGAGCTCCTACAATGAGCAGTTCTTC.

This clonotype turned up a few times. The rearrangement uses TRBV12-3 or TRBV12-4 and TRBJ1-2, with D possibly matching TRBD1 (6 bases). V lost 4 bases and J lost 13, with 16 bases in between. The length of the CDR3 is 12 residues. The CDR3 region is CASSSRPGASTF. The CDR3 DNA reads as TGTGCCAGCAGTTCACGCCCGGGGGCAAGCACCTTC.

The rearrangement uses TRBV4-1 and TRBJ1-4; no clear D gene. The V and J ends lost 4 bases and 5 bases respectively, with 8 bases between them. The CDR3 is made up of 13 amino acids. Germline CDR1 MGHRA, CDR2 YSYEKL. The CDR3 DNA is TGCGCCAGCAGCCCCAGTTTGAATGAAAAACTGTTTTTT. It specifies CASSPSLNEKLFF.

The rearrangement links TRBV7-9 to TRBJ2-5; D is ambiguous. Per germline, CDR1 SEHNR and CDR2 FQNEAQ (reference sequence). V lost 8 bases, J lost 1 base, and 8 bases lay in between. The CDR3 covers 12 residues. In DNA form, the CDR3 reads TGTGCCAGCCGGCGTTCCCAAGAGACCCAGTACTTC. This encodes CASRRSQETQYF.

The chain joins TRBV20-1 to TRBJ2-1; D is unresolved. Trimming stripped 5 bases from V and 0 bases from J, with 14 bases between. There are 15 residues in the CDR3. The germline CDR1 and CDR2 sequences are DFQATT and SNEGSKA (reference sequence). For the CDR3, the DNA is TGCAGTGCTGGGAACGCCCGCAGCTCCTACAATGAGCAGTTCTTC. It codes for CSAGNARSSYNEQFF.

J is TRBJ2-7 and V is TRBV19, with 8 positions matching TRBD1. The V gene end was trimmed by 1 base and the J gene end by 2 bases; junction bases not matched to a gene: 4. The CDR3 loop spans 15 amino acids. Per germline, CDR1 LNHDA and CDR2 SQIVND (reference sequence). CDR3 DNA: TGTGCCAGTAGTATAGCTTGGACAGGGCCCTACGAGCAGTACTTC. It codes for CASSIAWTGPYEQYF.

V and J are TRBV12-3 or TRBV12-4 and TRBJ2-4; 8 nucleotides align to TRBD1. The ends lost 4 bases at V and 7 bases at J; junction bases unmatched: 15. The CDR3 runs to 17 residues. The CDR3: CASSSLPRDRLRNIQYF. The DNA of the CDR3 is TGTGCCAGCAGTTCCCTTCCTCGGGACAGGTTACGGAACATTCAGTACTTC.

This clonotype was picked up a small number of times. The CDR3 region is CASSEEGPRYGYTF. The CDR3 region has the DNA TGTGCCAGCAGTGAAGAGGGGCCCCGCTATGGCTACACCTTC. This sequence joins TRBV6-1 and TRBJ1-2; tentatively, D is TRBD1 (5 bases). The germline CDR1 and CDR2 sequences are MNHNS and SASEGT. CDR3 size: 14 residues. V dropped 1 base and J dropped 4 bases, with 10 bases sitting between them.

The chain carries TRBV12-3 or TRBV12-4 and TRBJ2-6, with D maybe TRBD1 (5 bases). This CDR3 spans 19 amino acids. Trimming shortened V by 6 bases and J by 0 bases, and 21 bases separated the two germline ends. Here the CDR3 reads CASSPGLDLTTSGANVLTF. The DNA for the CDR3 is TGTGCCAGCAGCCCAGGGCTGGATTTAACCACCTCTGGGGCCAACGTCCTGACTTTC.

The CDR3 sequence: CASSQDMTAYENIQYF. Here the CDR3 DNA reads TGTGCCAGCAGCCAAGATATGACAGCTTACGAAAACATTCAGTACTTC. The gene calls are TRBV3-1 and TRBJ2-4; maybe TRBD1 (5 bases). Germline CDR1 reads LGHDT; CDR2 reads YNNKEL (reference sequence). Trimming shortened V by 0 bases and J by 5 bases, and 14 bases separated the two germline ends. There are 16 residues in the CDR3.

This clonotype was seen only a few times. A read error may produce the germline difference seen at one junction end. J is TRBJ1-2 and V is TRBV15; D gene unclear. The CDR3 spans 12 residues. The germline V gene has CDR1 LNHNV and CDR2 YYDKDF (reference sequence). The CDR3 loop is CATSGDRGGYTF. Written as DNA, the CDR3 is TGTGCCACCAGCGGAGACCGAGGCGGCTACACCTTC.

This sequence joins TRBV24-1 and TRBJ2-2; 9 bases align to TRBD1. The CDR3 consists of 15 residues. Losses at the gene ends were 3 bases for V and 7 bases for J; bases not matched to a gene: 5. Germline V lookup: CDR1 KGHDR, CDR2 SFDVKD. CDR3 DNA sequence: TGTGCCACCAGTGATCCGGGACAGGGAGGCGGGGAGCTGTTTTTT. This gives the protein CATSDPGQGGGELFF.

The chain carries TRBV28 and TRBJ2-5; tentatively, D is TRBD2 (5 bases). This CDR3 has 14 amino acids. Trimming cost V 1 base and J 5 bases, with 11 bases left between them. The germline gives CDR1 MDHEN, CDR2 SYDVKM. This CDR3 reads CASSLLGRRETQYF. The CDR3 nucleotides read TGTGCCAGCAGTTTATTGGGCAGGAGGGAGACCCAGTACTTC.

This clonotype was detected once. This chain joins TRBV5-1 and TRBJ2-3; 7 positions agree with TRBD1. The CDR3 consists of 14 residues. V shed 2 bases and J 2 bases; nucleotides not matched to a gene: 2. Germline-derived CDR1 and CDR2 are SGHRS and YFSETQ. The CDR3: CASSLQGITDTQYF. CDR3 DNA: TGCGCCAGCAGCTTACAGGGGATCACAGATACGCAGTATTTT.

This clonotype occurred a few times. This chain connects TRBV11-3 to TRBJ2-1, with 8 bases aligning to TRBD2. CDR1 SGHNT and CDR2 YENEEA come from the germline V gene. The CDR3 runs 15 residues. The ends lost 5 bases at V and 4 bases at J; junction bases unmatched: 7. The CDR3 loop reads CASSEASGFYNEQFF. The CDR3 nucleotides read TGTGCCAGCAGCGAAGCTAGCGGGTTTTACAATGAGCAGTTCTTC.

CDR3: CASSLTASGTGELFF. CDR3 in DNA: TGTGCCAGCAGCCTTACCGCTAGCGGCACCGGGGAGCTGTTTTTT. V is TRBV11-1 and J is TRBJ2-2; 7 bases line up with TRBD2. Per germline, CDR1 SGHAT and CDR2 FQDESV (reference sequence). The CDR3 extends over 15 amino acids. J gave up 4 bases and V 5 bases, and 7 bases lay outside the gene matches.

The chain uses TRBV27 and TRBJ2-7; tentatively, D is TRBD1 (5 bases). The length of the CDR3 is 14 residues. V dropped 5 bases and J dropped 2 bases, with 13 bases sitting between them. In germline, CDR1 is MNHEY, CDR2 SMNVEV (reference sequence). The CDR3 protein is CASSRSTGPYEQYF. The CDR3 region has the DNA TGTGCCAGCAGTCGGTCCACAGGACCCTACGAGCAGTACTTC.

This clonotype was detected only once. The rearrangement joins TRBV18 to TRBJ2-3; possible D gene TRBD1, 6 bases. Trimming cost V 5 bases and J 6 bases, with 9 bases left between them. Per the germline V gene, CDR1 is KGHSH and CDR2 is LQKENI. This CDR3 is built from 12 residues. The CDR3 DNA is TGTGCCAGCTCAGACCAGGGGGATACGCAGTATTTT. Translation: CASSDQGDTQYF.